Following are 14 T cell receptor beta chains from one sample sequenced in a study of regulatory T cells in long-lasting Graves disease. Time point in this sample: newly diagnosed GD, antithyroid drugs for less than 3 months. From PBMCs, RNA was extracted and then used to make the TCR library. Both iRepertoire HTBI primers and Arm-PCR of CDR3 regions were used to build the TCR beta libraries. From the multiplex PCR reads, TCRdb called clonotypes with MiXCR, one entry per CDR3 protein. The sample has approximately 270,000 distinct CDR3 sequences, approximately 20% seen once. A further study also used this sample, focusing on T cells in Graves' hyperthyroidism and ophthalmopathy.

Material: peripheral blood mononuclear cells (PBMCs), obtained at new diagnosis, from a patient treated with antithyroid drugs. The receptors stem from a woman aged 25 to 39 with Graves disease.

The chain recombines TRBV20-1 with TRBJ1-5, with unresolved D. In germline, CDR1 is DFQATT, CDR2 SNEGSKA (reference sequence). The CDR3 runs 16 residues. V lost 0 bases, J lost 4 bases, and 16 bases lay in between. CDR3: CSARDAGPTKNQPQHF. In DNA, the CDR3 is TGCAGTGCTAGAGATGCCGGGCCCACCAAAAATCAGCCCCAGCATTTT.

In this sample, this clonotype turned up a few times. The chain couples TRBV6-1 to TRBJ2-6; D gene uncertain. Trimming removed 7 bases at V and 0 bases at J, with 13 bases between. Looked up from germline, CDR1 is MNHNS and CDR2 is SASEGT. CDR3 size: 16 residues. The CDR3 nucleotides are TGTGCCAGCACATCCGGTCGGAGCTCTGGGGCCAACGTCCTGACTTTC. It yields the protein CASTSGRSSGANVLTF.

A few counts support this clonotype. The chain joins TRBV19 to TRBJ1-2; possible D gene TRBD1, 5 bases. V was clipped by 1 base and J by 5 bases, with 11 bases between them. Per the germline V gene, CDR1 is LNHDA and CDR2 is SQIVND (reference sequence). This CDR3 is 14 amino acids long. Here the CDR3 reads CASSIVTGGYGYTF. The CDR3 region has the DNA TGTGCCAGTAGTATAGTTACCGGGGGTTATGGCTACACCTTC.

This clonotype was picked up a small number of times. V and J are TRBV12-3 or TRBV12-4 and TRBJ2-1; TRBD1 aligns across 7 bases. Unmatched junction bases numbered 6, after V lost 2 bases and J lost 5 bases. The CDR3 loop spans 15 amino acids. The CDR3 sequence is CASSLMGQLDNEQFF. CDR3 in DNA: TGTGCCAGCAGTTTAATGGGACAGCTCGACAATGAGCAGTTCTTC.

The chain has TRBV7-8 and TRBJ1-5; D perhaps matches TRBD1 (5 bases). Germline V gives CDR1 SGHVS, CDR2 FQNEAQ. V gave up 1 base and J gave up 1 base, with 20 bases separating them. This CDR3 region has 19 residues. The DNA for the CDR3 is TGTGCCAGCAGCTTAGTCGGGCTTGAGGGGTTTGGGAGCAATCAGCCCCAGCATTTT. As protein: CASSLVGLEGFGSNQPQHF.

This clonotype came up many times. The chain is built from TRBV7-9 and TRBJ1-1; 11 bases match TRBD1. With V trimmed by 5 bases and J by 4 bases, 6 bases remained unmatched. CDR1 and CDR2 (germline): SEHNR, FQNEAQ (reference sequence). The CDR3 totals 15 residues. Written as DNA, the CDR3 is TGTGCCAGCAGCGTGTCCGGGACAGGGGGCACTGAAGCTTTCTTT. Translated, it gives CASSVSGTGGTEAFF. Filled out from reference TRBV7-9 and TRBJ1-1, the complete variable domain reads DTGVSQNPRHKITKRGQNVTFRCDPISEHNRLYWYRQTLGQGPEFLTYFQNEAQLEKSRLLSDRFSAERPKGSFSTLEIQRTEQGDSAMYLCASSVSGTGGTEAFFGQGTRLTVV.

This clonotype was seen at least ten times. The rearrangement links TRBV3-1 to TRBJ1-1; D is unresolved. Trimming shortened V by 4 bases and J by 4 bases, and 13 bases separated the two germline ends. Germline CDR1 is LGHDT and CDR2 is YNNKEL (reference sequence). This CDR3 has 14 amino acids. The chain's CDR3 is CASSPAEQLTEAFF. DNA of the CDR3: TGTGCCAGCAGCCCGGCAGAACAGCTCACTGAAGCTTTCTTT.

The sample holds many counts of this clonotype. The CDR3 region is CASSARDSVYGYTF. The CDR3 coding sequence is TGTGCCAGCAGCGCACGGGACTCAGTCTATGGCTACACCTTC. The genes are TRBV5-5 and TRBJ1-2, with D tentatively TRBD1 (5 bases). This CDR3 region has 14 residues. The germline V gene encodes CDR1 SGHKS and CDR2 YYEKEE (reference sequence). Trimming shortened V by 4 bases and J by 4 bases, and 14 bases separated the two germline ends.

This clonotype was seen many times. The chain recombines TRBV20-1 with TRBJ2-5; 12 bases fit TRBD1. The CDR3 contains 14 residues. Per germline, CDR1 DFQATT and CDR2 SNEGSKA (reference sequence). With V trimmed by 7 bases and J by 5 bases, 8 bases remained unmatched. The CDR3 sequence: CSVQGQGAIETQYF. The DNA of the CDR3 is TGCAGTGTCCAGGGACAGGGGGCAATTGAGACCCAGTACTTC.

This clonotype was recorded at least ten times. This chain connects TRBV15 to TRBJ2-3; 7 bases are shared with TRBD1. Per the germline V gene, CDR1 is LNHNV and CDR2 is YYDKDF (reference sequence). There are 14 residues in the CDR3. The V gene end was trimmed by 8 bases and the J gene end by 0 bases; junction bases not matched to a gene: 5. Here the CDR3 DNA reads TGTGCCACCCGTGCAGGGGGTAGCACAGATACGCAGTATTTT. This gives the protein CATRAGGSTDTQYF.

This clonotype was counted ten times or more. The genes are TRBV7-3 and TRBJ2-1, with TRBD1 matching 9 bases. Germline CDR1 and CDR2: SGHTA and FQGTGA. The CDR3 is 15 residues long. Trimming took 5 bases from V and 6 from J; bases not matched to a gene: 8. This CDR3 reads CASSLSGTGSNEQFF. CDR3 DNA: TGTGCCAGCAGCCTATCCGGGACAGGGAGCAATGAGCAGTTCTTC. Full variable domain (remainder filled in from reference TRBV7-3 and TRBJ2-1): GAGVSQTPSNKVTEKGKYVELRCDPISGHTALYWYRQSLGQGPEFLIYFQGTGAADDSGLPNDRFFAVRPEGSVSTLKIQRTERGDSAVYLCASSLSGTGSNEQFFGPGTRLTVL.

This clonotype appeared many times. This chain connects TRBV28 to TRBJ1-2; D is ambiguous. CDR3 length equals 15 residues. Germline CDR1 and CDR2: MDHEN and SYDVKM. The germline V and J ends were trimmed by 7 bases and 2 bases, with 17 bases remaining between them. Here the CDR3 reads CASKRDRVRNYGYTF. In nucleotides, the CDR3 is TGTGCCAGCAAAAGAGACCGGGTCCGAAACTATGGCTACACCTTC.

In its sample, this clonotype was seen many times. The rearrangement links TRBV12-3 or TRBV12-4 to TRBJ2-7; D is uncertain. With 5 bases removed from V and 0 bases from J, the gap between germline ends came to 14 bases. CDR3 length: 15 amino acids. In DNA, the CDR3 is TGTGCCAGCAGTCCGCATAAAAAGACCTCCTACGAGCAGTACTTC. As protein: CASSPHKKTSYEQYF.

This clonotype was counted between two and nine times. This chain uses TRBV4-2 with TRBJ2-5, with 10 bases fitting TRBD2. V gave up 3 bases and J gave up 1 base; unmatched junction bases: 5. The CDR3 is made up of 16 amino acids. CDR1 LGHNA and CDR2 YNFKEQ come from the germline V gene. As DNA, the CDR3 is TGTGCCAGCAGCCAGGCCGAGCGGGGGGGCCAAGAGACCCAGTACTTC. Its protein product is CASSQAERGGQETQYF.